A single sample is the source of the 31 T cell receptor beta chains below, sequenced in a study of neoadjuvant anti-PD-1 for oral cavity cancer. Libraries were prepared by immunoSEQ multiplex PCR; TCRdb keeps only in-frame clonotypes and omits some of them. The sample shows 14,000 or so clones, around two thirds of them seen only once. Sequences were derived from PBMCs, sampled before nivolumab (anti-PD-1) treatment. The receptors originated from a person aged 35 to 85 with oral cavity squamous cell carcinoma.

The genes are TRBV9 and TRBJ1-4; 10 bases map to TRBD1. The CDR3 is 14 amino acids. The J segment lost 7 bases and the V segment lost 3 bases, leaving 3 bases of the junction unmatched. Germline V gene sequence: CDR1 SGDLS, CDR2 YYNGEE. The CDR3 DNA reads TGTGCCAGCAGCGCCGACAGGGGGCTTGAAAAACTGTTTTTT. Protein: CASSADRGLEKLFF.

The table lists this clone with a few counts. This chain links TRBV5-4 with TRBJ2-2, with 10 bases aligning to TRBD2. Germline loops: CDR1 SGHNT, CDR2 YYREEE (reference sequence). The CDR3 loop spans 16 amino acids. The V segment lost 4 bases and the J segment 10 bases; nucleotides outside the gene matches: 13. The CDR3 DNA reads TGTGCCAGCAGCCGAGAATCGGGACTAGCGACTTTGGAGCTGTTTTTT. Translated: CASSRESGLATLELFF.

The chain uses TRBV5-4 and TRBJ2-3, with 7 bases lining up with TRBD1. Germline values: CDR1 SGHNT, CDR2 YYREEE (reference sequence). The V segment lost 0 bases and the J segment 3 bases; nucleotides outside the gene matches: 4. The CDR3 spans 15 residues. CDR3: CASSLGQGVTDTQYF. DNA for the CDR3: TGTGCCAGCAGCTTGGGACAGGGAGTAACAGATACGCAGTATTTT.

V usage is TRBV27 and J usage is TRBJ2-7; D is unclear. The length of the CDR3 is 13 residues. The germline V gene encodes CDR1 MNHEY and CDR2 SMNVEV (reference sequence). Trimming shortened V by 6 bases and J by 0 bases, and 9 bases separated the two germline ends. CDR3 in DNA: TGTGCCAGCAGCCCCAGGAGCTCCTACGAGCAGTACTTC. This encodes CASSPRSSYEQYF.

The chain combines TRBV6-6 with TRBJ2-1; D perhaps matches TRBD2 (5 bases). The CDR3 is 11 residues long. Per germline, CDR1 MNHNY and CDR2 SVGAGI (reference sequence). V shed 6 bases and J shed 10 bases, with 10 bases lying between them. CDR3 loop: CASSPRREQFF. The DNA of the CDR3 is TGTGCCAGCAGCCCGAGGAGGGAGCAGTTCTTC.

This sequence joins TRBV7-8 and TRBJ2-7; tentative D call: TRBD2 (6 bases). The V gene lost 2 bases and the J gene lost 3 bases, with 14 bases spanning the gap. CDR3 size: 15 residues. In germline, CDR1 is SGHVS, CDR2 FQNEAQ. DNA of the CDR3: TGTGCCAGCAGCTTACGAGTCTCGGACTACTACGAGCAGTACTTC. Translating gives CASSLRVSDYYEQYF.

The chain combines TRBV30 with TRBJ1-2; D gene unclear. The germline CDR1 and CDR2 sequences are GTSNPN and SVGIG (reference sequence). V shed 2 bases and J shed 8 bases, with 12 bases lying between them. This CDR3 comprises 12 residues. This CDR3 reads CAWSRERSGYTF. CDR3 coding DNA: TGTGCCTGGAGTCGGGAGCGCTCCGGCTACACCTTC.

The gene calls are TRBV28 and TRBJ2-5; D might be TRBD1 (6 bases). The CDR3 length is 15 residues. The V and J ends lost 5 bases and 3 bases respectively, with 16 bases between them. Germline-derived CDR1 and CDR2 are MDHEN and SYDVKM. CDR3 residues: CASSPQGFEKETQYF. In nucleotides, the CDR3 is TGTGCCAGCAGTCCGCAGGGGTTCGAAAAAGAGACCCAGTACTTC.

The chain recombines TRBV4-1 with TRBJ1-4; no definite D call. Germline V gene sequence: CDR1 MGHRA, CDR2 YSYEKL. The V end lost 2 bases, the J end lost 5 bases, and 18 bases lay between the germline ends. The CDR3 contains 17 residues. The CDR3 nucleotides are TGCGCCAGCAGCCAAATCTTAGGACGGAGATGGAATGAAAAACTGTTTTTT. As protein: CASSQILGRRWNEKLFF.

This clone has only a few counts. V gene TRBV7-3 combines with J gene TRBJ2-7; TRBD1 matches at 10 bases. Germline V gives CDR1 SGHTA, CDR2 FQGTGA. There are 18 residues in the CDR3. The ends lost 4 bases at V and 1 base at J; junction bases unmatched: 13. The CDR3 protein is CASSSELLPGQGSYEQYF. CDR3 in DNA: TGTGCCAGCAGCTCCGAATTACTCCCGGGACAGGGGTCCTACGAGCAGTACTTC.

This clone was seen a few times. The CDR3 is CASSPPGTEAFF. The CDR3 DNA sequence: TGTGCCAGCAGCCCCCCCGGGACTGAAGCTTTCTTT. V is TRBV6-5 and J is TRBJ1-1; D ambiguous. The CDR3 loop spans 12 amino acids. The V gene lost 6 bases and the J gene lost 5 bases, with 10 bases spanning the gap. Germline-derived CDR1 and CDR2 are MNHEY and SVGAGI.

The CDR3 sequence is CASSETQVSGNTIYF. CDR3 DNA sequence: TGTGCCAGCAGTGAAACACAGGTCTCTGGAAACACCATATATTTT. The V call is TRBV6-1, the J call TRBJ1-3; maybe TRBD1 (5 bases). The CDR3 is 15 amino acids. V lost 2 bases, J lost 0 bases, and 8 bases lay in between. Germline V gene sequence: CDR1 MNHNS, CDR2 SASEGT.

The chain couples TRBV27 to TRBJ1-1; 7 bases agree with TRBD1. The germline V gene has CDR1 MNHEY and CDR2 SMNVEV (reference sequence). The trim removed 5 bases at V and 6 bases at J, leaving 6 bases unmatched. The CDR3 has 13 residues. DNA for the CDR3: TGTGCCAGCAGTGAGGGGGCGATCGCTGAAGCTTTCTTT. Protein product: CASSEGAIAEAFF.

V and J are TRBV30 and TRBJ2-4; TRBD1 matches 7 bases. This CDR3 is 16 amino acids long. The germline V gene encodes CDR1 GTSNPN and CDR2 SVGIG (reference sequence). V gave up 8 bases and J gave up 0 bases; unmatched junction bases: 13. DNA for the CDR3: TGTGCCCATTCAGGGGGTGCCAATCTAGCCAAAAACATTCAGTACTTC. Protein: CAHSGGANLAKNIQYF.

The V call is TRBV4-1, the J call TRBJ1-1, with a possible D match to TRBD1 (5 bases). V lost 6 bases and J 0 bases, leaving 23 bases between the germline ends. This CDR3 has 18 residues. The germline V gene has CDR1 MGHRA and CDR2 YSYEKL. CDR3 in amino acids: CASSQTAVGLRLNTEAFF. CDR3 DNA sequence: TGCGCCAGCAGTCAGACGGCGGTGGGACTGAGATTGAACACTGAAGCTTTCTTT.

This chain joins TRBV7-9 and TRBJ2-2, with D tentatively TRBD1 (5 bases). The germline gives CDR1 SEHNR, CDR2 FQNEAQ (reference sequence). V was cut by 3 bases and J by 3 bases, with 8 bases left in between. The CDR3 contains 14 residues. The CDR3 loop is CASSLGQYTGELFF. For the CDR3, the DNA is TGTGCCAGCAGCTTGGGGCAGTACACCGGGGAGCTGTTTTTT.

This chain connects TRBV29-1 to TRBJ2-5; D is uncertain. The V end was cut by 5 bases, the J end by 4 bases, with 14 bases between. CDR3 length equals 13 residues. Germline CDR1 SQVTM, CDR2 ANQGSEA. DNA of the CDR3: TGCAGCGTTACGGTAGGACGAATAGAGACCCAGTACTTC. This sequence encodes CSVTVGRIETQYF.

This sequence joins TRBV28 and TRBJ1-2, with D hard to call. The germline V gene has CDR1 MDHEN and CDR2 SYDVKM. V dropped 3 bases and J dropped 1 base, with 3 bases sitting between them. This CDR3 spans 12 amino acids. The CDR3 loop is CASSFGNYGYTF. CDR3 nucleotides: TGTGCCAGCAGTTTTGGTAACTATGGCTACACCTTC.

This clone was counted between two and nine times. V gene TRBV9 combines with J gene TRBJ2-1; 7 nucleotides match TRBD2. After removal of 5 bases from V and 7 bases from J, the junction contained 6 bases not matched to a gene. The CDR3 has 13 amino acids. CDR1 is SGDLS and CDR2 is YYNGEE in the germline V gene. The CDR3 region has the DNA TGTGCCAGCAGTGGCGGGAGCGGGAATGAGCAGTTCTTC. It codes for CASSGGSGNEQFF.

The chain links TRBV5-1 to TRBJ1-6; 8 bases are shared with TRBD1. The J segment lost 5 bases and the V segment lost 7 bases, leaving 2 bases of the junction unmatched. Germline CDR1 SGHRS, CDR2 YFSETQ. The length of the CDR3 is 13 residues. CDR3 bases: TGCGCCAGCGCGGGACAGGATAATTCACCCCTCCACTTT. Amino acid sequence: CASAGQDNSPLHF.

In the case of this clone: At one end the junction does not follow the germline gene, possibly because of a read error. CDR3 sequence: CASSPGRGTSGPLAF. DNA for the CDR3: TGCGCCAGCAGCCCAGGTAGAGGGACTAGCGGGCCTTTGGCCTTC. V and J are TRBV4-1 and TRBJ2-4; 12 nucleotides line up with TRBD2. The CDR3 totals 15 residues. The V gene's germline CDR1 is MGHRA and CDR2 YSYEKL.

The chain uses TRBV11-2 and TRBJ1-1; maybe TRBD1 (6 bases). Germline loops: CDR1 SGHAT, CDR2 FQNNGV. The CDR3 runs 16 residues. Trimming removed 3 bases from V and 0 bases from J, with 14 bases in between. The CDR3 DNA follows: TGTGCCAGCAGCTTTCGACAGGACTACATGAACACTGAAGCTTTCTTT. It is translated as CASSFRQDYMNTEAFF.

The chain uses TRBV27 and TRBJ2-5; D could derive from TRBD1 or TRBD2 (5 bases each). Per germline, CDR1 MNHEY and CDR2 SMNVEV (reference sequence). The V end was cut by 8 bases, the J end by 5 bases, with 12 bases between. The CDR3 has 12 residues. The CDR3 region is CASRGLGETQYF. CDR3 DNA: TGTGCCAGCCGGGGCCTCGGGGAGACCCAGTACTTC.

This rearrangement joins TRBV4-1 to TRBJ1-2; 7 bases are a match to TRBD1. The CDR3 is 15 amino acids. Germline CDR1 reads MGHRA; CDR2 reads YSYEKL. With V trimmed by 3 bases and J by 8 bases, 12 bases remained unmatched. Here the CDR3 reads CASSQPTGRVKGYTF. CDR3 sequence (DNA): TGCGCCAGCAGCCAGCCGACAGGGAGGGTTAAAGGCTACACCTTC.

This chain connects TRBV5-5 to TRBJ1-5; D gene unclear. The V end was cut by 3 bases, the J end by 1 base, with 11 bases between. Germline CDR1 is SGHKS and CDR2 is YYEKEE (reference sequence). CDR3 length: 15 residues. CDR3 in DNA: TGTGCCAGCAGCTCAACCGCTGTAAGCAATCAGCCCCAGCATTTT. Encoded protein: CASSSTAVSNQPQHF.

This clone occurred once. J is TRBJ2-5 and V is TRBV5-1; 7 nucleotides align to TRBD1. CDR1 SGHRS and CDR2 YFSETQ come from the germline V gene. This CDR3 spans 15 amino acids. V shed 4 bases, J shed 0 bases, and the junction held 6 bases outside the gene matches. The CDR3 DNA reads TGCGCCAGCAGCCAAACAGGGGCCCACCAAGAGACCCAGTACTTC. It codes for CASSQTGAHQETQYF.

The gene calls are TRBV30 and TRBJ1-2, with a tentative D call TRBD1 (5 bases). Germline V gene lookup returns CDR1 GTSNPN and CDR2 SVGIG (reference sequence). The germline V and J ends were trimmed by 5 bases and 2 bases, with 15 bases remaining between them. The length of the CDR3 is 14 residues. CDR3: CAWDPGRSNYGYTF. CDR3 nucleotide sequence: TGTGCCTGGGACCCGGGACGATCAAACTATGGCTACACCTTC.

The chain is built from TRBV4-1 and TRBJ1-1, with no clear D. This CDR3 region has 16 residues. Germline CDR1 reads MGHRA; CDR2 reads YSYEKL. The germline V and J ends were trimmed by 2 bases and 4 bases, with 17 bases remaining between them. CDR3 loop: CASSQRPLRRVTEAFF. The CDR3 DNA follows: TGCGCCAGCAGCCAAAGACCCCTGCGAAGGGTCACTGAAGCTTTCTTT.

A few counts support this clone. The chain joins TRBV11-2 to TRBJ2-7; weak D call: TRBD1 (6 bases). V was clipped by 5 bases and J by 0 bases, with 23 bases between them. The germline V gene encodes CDR1 SGHAT and CDR2 FQNNGV. This CDR3 spans 18 amino acids. The CDR3 DNA reads as TGTGCCAGCAGCCTCACCACCTATCGACAGGTGAACTCCTACGAGCAGTACTTC. Translated, it gives CASSLTTYRQVNSYEQYF.

This chain links TRBV5-1 with TRBJ2-7, with 9 bases identical to TRBD1. The J segment lost 2 bases and the V segment lost 1 base, leaving 7 bases of the junction unmatched. The germline V gene has CDR1 SGHRS and CDR2 YFSETQ. This CDR3 is built from 16 residues. CDR3 DNA sequence: TGCGCCAGCAGCTTGTTAGGGGGACAGGGAGCCTACGAGCAGTACTTC. Its translation: CASSLLGGQGAYEQYF.

This clone was counted only a few times. In DNA form, the CDR3 reads TGTGCCATAGCCCCGGTAGGGGAATATGGCTACACCTTC. Residues: CAIAPVGEYGYTF. The chain joins TRBV28 to TRBJ1-2; weak D call: TRBD1 (5 bases). CDR3 size: 13 residues. Deletions cut 10 bases from V and 5 bases from J, with 17 bases between. Germline CDR1 reads MDHEN; CDR2 reads SYDVKM.